Listed below are T cell receptor beta chains from one sample, sequenced in a study of CD8 T cells in ankylosing spondylitis. A single record per CDR3 protein comes from TCRdb applying MiXCR to the 5' RACE reads. The sample has under 150,000 distinct CDR3 sequences, 11% seen once. The sample comprised blood, either unsorted or a sorted T cell fraction (not recorded which). The receptors stem from a female donor with ankylosing spondylitis or in good health (not recorded which). The CDR3 runs from the conserved cysteine through the conserved F or W. D genes are given only for firm matches. Size tells how often a clone was seen (once, few, many) or the class of an expanded clone, and some rows leave it out.

clone size	V gene	J gene	D gene	CDR3 DNA	CDR3 protein
-	TRBV15	TRBJ2-1	-	TGTGCCACCAGCAGACTGCGGGGAGAAGCGCAGTTCTTC	CATSRLRGEAQFF
many	TRBV11-2	TRBJ1-2	TRBD1	TGTGCCAGCAGCTTGACCGGGACAGGGACCAACTATGGCTACACCTTC	CASSLTGTGTNYGYTF
many	TRBV4-2	TRBJ2-4	-	TGTGCCAGCAGCCCAGGGGGGGGAGACGGCATTCAGTACTTC	CASSPGGGDGIQYF
-	TRBV7-9	TRBJ1-4	TRBD1	TGTGCCAGCAGCTTAGGACCGGGACAGGGGGAGGCGACTGATGAAAAACTGTTTTTT	CASSLGPGQGEATDEKLFF
many	TRBV5-1	TRBJ2-2	TRBD2	TGCGCCAGCAGCTTCCAGCGGGAGGCCGGGGAGCTGTTTTTT	CASSFQREAGELFF
few	TRBV20-1	TRBJ2-3	TRBD1	TGCAGTGCTAGACTTCCACAGGGGCGCACAGATACGCAGTATTTT	CSARLPQGRTDTQYF
-	TRBV6-4	TRBJ2-5	-	TGTGCCAGCAGTCATCCAGTGGACCATCGAGGGGAGACCCAGTACTTC	CASSHPVDHRGETQYF
-	TRBV6-5	TRBJ2-5	-	TGTGCCAGCAGTTACGAGGGGCAAGAGACCCAGTACTTC	CASSYEGQETQYF
many	TRBV20-1	TRBJ2-5	TRBD1	TGCAGTGCTAGAGATCAAAGGGGGCCCAAGACCCAGTACTTC	CSARDQRGPKTQYF
many	TRBV7-8	TRBJ2-7	TRBD2	TGTGCCAGCAGCTTAGTACTAGCGGGGAACGAGCAGTACTTC	CASSLVLAGNEQYF
few	TRBV5-6	TRBJ2-1	TRBD1	TGTGCCAGCAGCCCCTATGAGCTGGGACAGTCCTACAATGAGCAGTTCTTC	CASSPYELGQSYNEQFF
many	TRBV5-1	TRBJ1-1	-	TGCGCCAGCAGCTTACCGGGACCCAAGGGCACTGAAGCTTTCTTT	CASSLPGPKGTEAFF
few	TRBV11-3	TRBJ2-1	-	TGTGCCAGCAGCTTACGAGGGGTAAATGAGCAGTTCTTC	CASSLRGVNEQFF
many	TRBV5-1	TRBJ1-1	TRBD1	TGCGCCAGCAGCTTGATACAGGGGTCTGGTGAAGCTTTCTTT	CASSLIQGSGEAFF
many	TRBV6-5	TRBJ2-1	TRBD2	TGTGCCAGCAGTTACTCCCTAGCGGGAGAGCGGGGTGAGCAGTTCTTC	CASSYSLAGERGEQFF
-	TRBV7-7	TRBJ2-3	TRBD2	TGTGCCAGCAGCTTAGACTTGGCGGGGGGCACAGATACGCAGTATTTT	CASSLDLAGGTDTQYF
many	TRBV5-1	TRBJ2-2	-	TGCGCCAGCAGTGGGGCGCTGAACACCGGGGAGCTGTTTTTT	CASSGALNTGELFF
-	TRBV19	TRBJ1-1	-	TGTGCCAGTAGTACCGGACAAACGAACACTGAAGCTTTCTTT	CASSTGQTNTEAFF
many	TRBV5-1	TRBJ2-1	TRBD1	TGCGCCAGCAGCTTATCAGGACAGGGGCGGGTCAATGAGCAGTTCTTC	CASSLSGQGRVNEQFF